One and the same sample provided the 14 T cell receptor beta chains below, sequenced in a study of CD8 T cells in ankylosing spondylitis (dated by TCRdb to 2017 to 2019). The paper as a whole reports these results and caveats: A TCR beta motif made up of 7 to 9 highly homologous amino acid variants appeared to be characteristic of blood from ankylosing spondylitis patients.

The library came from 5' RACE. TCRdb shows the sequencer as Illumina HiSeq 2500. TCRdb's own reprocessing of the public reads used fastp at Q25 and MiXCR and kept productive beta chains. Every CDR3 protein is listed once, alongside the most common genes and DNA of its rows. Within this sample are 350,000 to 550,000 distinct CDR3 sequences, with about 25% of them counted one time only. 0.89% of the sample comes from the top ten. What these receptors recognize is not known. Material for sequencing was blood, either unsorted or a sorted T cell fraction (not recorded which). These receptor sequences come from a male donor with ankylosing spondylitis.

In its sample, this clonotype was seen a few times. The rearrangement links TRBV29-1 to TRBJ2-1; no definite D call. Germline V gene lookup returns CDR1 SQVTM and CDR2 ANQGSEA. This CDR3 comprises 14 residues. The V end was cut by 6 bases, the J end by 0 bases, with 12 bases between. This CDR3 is CSVRVSSSYNEQFF. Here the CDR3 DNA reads TGCAGCGTGAGAGTCTCGAGCTCCTACAATGAGCAGTTCTTC.

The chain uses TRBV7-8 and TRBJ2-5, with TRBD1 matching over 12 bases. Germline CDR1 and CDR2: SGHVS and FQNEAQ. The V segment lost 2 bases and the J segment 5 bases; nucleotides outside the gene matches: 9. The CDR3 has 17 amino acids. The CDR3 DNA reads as TGTGCCAGCAGCTTAAGGGACAGGGGGCGCGTGTTGGAGACCCAGTACTTC. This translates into CASSLRDRGRVLETQYF.

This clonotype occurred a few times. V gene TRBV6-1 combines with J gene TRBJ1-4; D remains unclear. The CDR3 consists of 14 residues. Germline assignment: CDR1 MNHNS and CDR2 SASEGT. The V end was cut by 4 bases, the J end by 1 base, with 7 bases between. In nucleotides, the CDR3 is TGTGCCAGCAGTGCCGGCAGAACTAATGAAAAACTGTTTTTT. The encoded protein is CASSAGRTNEKLFF.

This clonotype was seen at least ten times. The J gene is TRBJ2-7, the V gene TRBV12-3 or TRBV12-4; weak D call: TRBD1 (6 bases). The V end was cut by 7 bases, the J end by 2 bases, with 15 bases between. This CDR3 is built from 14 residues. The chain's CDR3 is CASTSQGPAYEQYV. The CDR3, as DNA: TGTGCCAGCACCAGCCAGGGGCCTGCCTACGAGCAGTACGTC.

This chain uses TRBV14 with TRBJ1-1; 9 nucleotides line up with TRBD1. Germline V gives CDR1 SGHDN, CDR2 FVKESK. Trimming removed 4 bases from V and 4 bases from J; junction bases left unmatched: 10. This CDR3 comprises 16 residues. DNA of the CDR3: TGTGCCAGCAGCCCGAACAGGGGGCGCGGGGGCACTGAAGCTTTCTTT. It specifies CASSPNRGRGGTEAFF.

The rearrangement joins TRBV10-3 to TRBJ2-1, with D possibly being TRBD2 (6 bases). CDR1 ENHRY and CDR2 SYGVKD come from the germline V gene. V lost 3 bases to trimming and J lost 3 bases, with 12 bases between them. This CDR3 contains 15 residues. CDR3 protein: CAISELIADYNEQFF. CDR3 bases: TGTGCCATCAGTGAACTTATAGCGGACTACAATGAGCAGTTCTTC.

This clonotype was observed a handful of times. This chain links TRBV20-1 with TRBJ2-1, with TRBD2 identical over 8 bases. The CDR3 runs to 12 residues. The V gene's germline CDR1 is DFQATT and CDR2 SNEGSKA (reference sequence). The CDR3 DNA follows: TGCAGCGCAGCGGGAGCGTTCAATGAGCAGTTCTTC. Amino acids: CSAAGAFNEQFF.

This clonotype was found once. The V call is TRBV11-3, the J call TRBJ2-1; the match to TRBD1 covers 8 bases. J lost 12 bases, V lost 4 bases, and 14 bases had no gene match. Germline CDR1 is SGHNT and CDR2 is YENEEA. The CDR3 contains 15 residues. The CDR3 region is CASSSGQGNSYRQFF. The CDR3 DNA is TGTGCCAGCAGCTCCGGACAGGGAAATTCGTATCGGCAGTTCTTC. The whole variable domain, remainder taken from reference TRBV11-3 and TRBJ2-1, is EAGVVQSPRYKIIEKKQPVAFWCNPISGHNTLYWYLQNLGQGPELLIRYENEEAVDDSQLPKDRFSAERLKGVDSTLKIQPAELGDSAVYLCASSSGQGNSYRQFFGPGTRLTVL.

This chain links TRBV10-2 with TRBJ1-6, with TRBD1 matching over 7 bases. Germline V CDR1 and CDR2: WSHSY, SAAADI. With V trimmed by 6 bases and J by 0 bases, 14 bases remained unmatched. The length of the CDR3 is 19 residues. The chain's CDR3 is CASRGDRGSSSSYNSPLHF. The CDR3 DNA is TGCGCCAGCAGAGGGGACAGAGGGTCATCTTCCTCCTATAATTCACCCCTCCACTTT.

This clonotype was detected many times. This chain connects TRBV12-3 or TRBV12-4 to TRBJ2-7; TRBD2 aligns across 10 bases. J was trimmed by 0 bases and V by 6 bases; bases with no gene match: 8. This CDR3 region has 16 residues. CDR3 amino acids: CASSPGLAETSYEQYF. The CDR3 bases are TGTGCCAGCAGCCCAGGACTAGCGGAGACCTCCTACGAGCAGTACTTC.

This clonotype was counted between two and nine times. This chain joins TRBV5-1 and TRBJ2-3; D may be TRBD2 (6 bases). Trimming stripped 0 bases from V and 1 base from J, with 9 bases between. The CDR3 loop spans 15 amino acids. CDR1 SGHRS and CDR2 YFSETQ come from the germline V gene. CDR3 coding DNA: TGCGCCAGCAGCTTGGTAGTAGCGGGCACAGATACGCAGTATTTT. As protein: CASSLVVAGTDTQYF.

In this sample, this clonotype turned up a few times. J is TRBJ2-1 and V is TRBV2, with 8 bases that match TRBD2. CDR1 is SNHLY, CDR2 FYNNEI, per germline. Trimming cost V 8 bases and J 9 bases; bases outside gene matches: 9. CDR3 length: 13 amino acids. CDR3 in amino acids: CASLAWREAEQFF. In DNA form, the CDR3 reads TGTGCCAGCCTCGCCTGGCGGGAGGCTGAGCAGTTCTTC.

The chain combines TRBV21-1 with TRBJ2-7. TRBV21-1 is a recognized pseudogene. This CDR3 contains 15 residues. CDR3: CASSKGDPRGREQYV. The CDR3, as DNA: TGTGCCAGCAGCAAAGGAGATCCACGTGGTCGTGAGCAGTACGTC.

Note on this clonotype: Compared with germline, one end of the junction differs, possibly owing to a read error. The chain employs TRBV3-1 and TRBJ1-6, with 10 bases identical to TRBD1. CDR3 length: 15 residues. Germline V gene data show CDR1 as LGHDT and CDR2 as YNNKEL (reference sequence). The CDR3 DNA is TGTGCCAGCAGGCGACAGGGGGCAAGGAATTCACCCCCCCACTTT. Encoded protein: CASRRQGARNSPPHF.